This T cell receptor beta chain was observed in a study of PD-1 blockade in mismatch repair-deficient tumors. With regard to this clone: What it binds is unknown.

This CDR3 spans 15 amino acids. In germline, CDR1 is MDHEN, CDR2 SYDVKM. Trimming stripped 6 bases from V and 4 bases from J, with 15 bases between. Assay: immunoSEQ multiplex PCR; the TCRdb copy retains only in-frame clones and omits some. The table records roughly 130,000 clones, approximately 91% of them present only once. Study-wide points: After pembrolizumab, tumor-resident clones rose rapidly, then generally contracted before radiologic responses.

The receptor was derived from an adult with mismatch repair-deficient cancer. The chain couples TRBV28 to TRBJ2-2; D perhaps matches TRBD1 (5 bases). The input for sequencing was peripheral blood, taken 70 to 73 weeks after starting pembrolizumab. CDR3 DNA: TGTGCCAGCAGCCTGACAGTGGTGGGCACCGGGGAGCTGTTTTTT. Its protein is CASSLTVVGTGELFF.